This T cell receptor (beta chain) is drawn from a study of T cell responses to AZD1222 COVID-19 vaccine. This table comes from immunoSEQ multiplex PCR, and its TCRdb copy is limited to in-frame clones, with some not included. The sample has approximately 190,000 clones; roughly 90% are singletons. Study conclusions and caveats: Most donors were white British and more were female, and clonal diversity was possibly underestimated. The CD4 TCRs associated with vaccination extended across spike and predominated at 160-218 and 743-854.

Comment on this clone: Antigen unknown.

The clonotype was recovered from an adult in good health. The material sequenced was peripheral blood, taken on day 0 of AZD1222 vaccination.

CDR3 bases: TGTGCCAGCAGCGCAAACAGCTGGCAAGAGACCCAGTACTTC. Protein sequence: CASSANSWQETQYF. The V call is TRBV11-2, the J call TRBJ2-5; D ambiguous. This CDR3 spans 14 amino acids. The germline V gene encodes CDR1 SGHAT and CDR2 FQNNGV. V was shortened by 5 bases and J by 2 bases, with 12 bases between the two germline ends.